Below, 28 T cell receptor beta chains from the same sample are listed, as sequenced in a study of cytomegalovirus exposure and HLA in healthy donors. Amplification used 60 Vbeta primers and 13 Jbeta primers. Using immunoSEQ multiplex PCR, the repertoire was profiled, and TCRdb retains in-frame clones only, with some absent. The data show some 120,000 clones, 60% to 80% seen once. The sequenced sample consisted of PBMCs. These receptors came from a man between 25 and 39 years old in good health and CMV-seronegative.

The chain employs TRBV5-1 and TRBJ2-5; 8 bases align to TRBD1. CDR3 size: 16 residues. From germline, CDR1 is SGHRS and CDR2 YFSETQ. After removal of 4 bases from V and 4 bases from J, the junction contained 12 bases not matched to a gene. The DNA for the CDR3 is TGCGCCAGCAGCCGACTTGGACAGGGAGGTGGAGAGACCCAGTACTTC. Translation gives CASSRLGQGGGETQYF.

The chain uses TRBV7-9 and TRBJ1-1; TRBD1 might be the D (5 bases). V lost 2 bases and J lost 8, with 15 bases in between. The CDR3 length is 14 residues. Germline lookup yields CDR1 SEHNR and CDR2 FQNEAQ (reference sequence). In DNA form, the CDR3 reads TGTGCCAGCAGCTTAAATCACCCCACAGGCGAAGCTTTCTTT. It specifies CASSLNHPTGEAFF.

V is TRBV4-1 and J is TRBJ2-2, with 7 bases matching TRBD1. There are 15 residues in the CDR3. V shed 4 bases and J 3 bases; nucleotides not matched to a gene: 5. Looked up from germline, CDR1 is MGHRA and CDR2 is YSYEKL. CDR3 nucleotide sequence: TGCGCCAGCAGCCTAAGACAGGGTCACACCGGGGAGCTGTTTTTT. This encodes CASSLRQGHTGELFF.

This chain joins TRBV6-1 and TRBJ1-4; D possibly corresponds to TRBD1 (6 bases). V lost 1 base and J lost 2, with 17 bases in between. The CDR3 spans 18 residues. Germline V lookup: CDR1 MNHNS, CDR2 SASEGT. CDR3 sequence: CASSEGRVRGFTNEKLFF. Written as DNA, the CDR3 is TGTGCCAGCAGTGAAGGAAGAGTCAGGGGCTTTACTAATGAAAAACTGTTTTTT.

This rearrangement joins TRBV6-6 to TRBJ1-3; unclear D gene. Germline V CDR1 and CDR2: MNHNY, SVGAGI (reference sequence). The CDR3 runs to 15 residues. V was clipped by 0 bases and J by 4 bases, with 10 bases between them. The CDR3 region is CASSYSTGSGNTIYF. CDR3 nucleotides: TGTGCCAGCAGTTACTCAACGGGGTCCGGAAACACCATATATTTT.

Only a few counts were recorded for this clone. This chain links TRBV15 with TRBJ1-1; 8 nucleotides align to TRBD1. CDR3 size: 13 residues. Trimming took 5 bases from V and 6 from J; bases not matched to a gene: 5. The germline V gene encodes CDR1 LNHNV and CDR2 YYDKDF (reference sequence). DNA for the CDR3: TGTGCCACCAGCCGAAACAGGGGGTCTGAAGCTTTCTTT. Its protein is CATSRNRGSEAFF.

This clone was observed a single time. V gene TRBV29-1 combines with J gene TRBJ1-1; no clear D gene. This CDR3 is built from 12 residues. Germline loops: CDR1 SQVTM, CDR2 ANQGSEA. V shed 4 bases and J shed 1 base, with 7 bases lying between them. The CDR3 sequence is CSVGAGNTEAFF. In nucleotides, the CDR3 is TGCAGCGTTGGGGCAGGGAACACTGAAGCTTTCTTT.

V usage is TRBV6-1 and J usage is TRBJ1-5, with D tentatively TRBD1 (6 bases). The CDR3 contains 16 residues. V was pared by 2 bases and J by 0 bases, with 11 bases between. In germline, CDR1 is MNHNS, CDR2 SASEGT. The CDR3 reads CASSERGGLSNQPQHF. CDR3 DNA sequence: TGTGCCAGCAGTGAAAGGGGGGGGCTTAGCAATCAGCCCCAGCATTTT.

The rearrangement links TRBV18 to TRBJ2-2; tentatively, D is TRBD1 (5 bases). V shed 6 bases and J shed 5 bases, with 19 bases lying between them. The CDR3 spans 16 residues. Germline-derived CDR1 and CDR2 are KGHSH and LQKENI. The CDR3 region has the DNA TGTGCCAGCTCGCGCAGCCAGGGTAAATTGACCGGGGAGCTGTTTTTT. It codes for CASSRSQGKLTGELFF.

The chain links TRBV6-5 to TRBJ1-2, with 7 positions matching TRBD1. The CDR3 has 14 residues. Looked up from germline, CDR1 is MNHEY and CDR2 is SVGAGI. The J segment lost 5 bases and the V segment lost 6 bases, leaving 9 bases of the junction unmatched. The CDR3 region is CASRATGAYYGYTF. As DNA, the CDR3 is TGTGCCAGCAGGGCTACAGGGGCCTATTATGGCTACACCTTC.

The chain joins TRBV14 to TRBJ2-3, with TRBD1 as a possible D gene (6 bases). Germline-derived CDR1 and CDR2 are SGHDN and FVKESK. With 0 bases removed from V and 1 base from J, the gap between germline ends came to 11 bases. This CDR3 has 16 residues. This chain's CDR3 is CASSQEQGKGTDTQYF. The CDR3 DNA reads TGTGCCAGCAGCCAAGAACAGGGAAAAGGCACAGATACGCAGTATTTT.

The chain has TRBV5-5 and TRBJ1-1; D remains ambiguous. V was shortened by 3 bases and J by 7 bases, with 13 bases between the two germline ends. Germline V gene data show CDR1 as SGHKS and CDR2 as YYEKEE (reference sequence). The CDR3 has 13 amino acids. CDR3 protein: CASSSRTRDEAFF. CDR3 sequence (DNA): TGTGCCAGCAGCTCCCGGACTAGGGATGAAGCTTTCTTT. The full variable domain, its missing parts supplied by reference TRBV5-5 and TRBJ1-1, is DAGVTQSPTHLIKTRGQQVTLRCSPISGHKSVSWYQQVLGQGPQFIFQYYEKEERGRGNFPDRFSARQFPNYSSELNVNALLLGDSALYLCASSSRTRDEAFFGQGTRLTVV.

This clone was detected a few times. J is TRBJ2-7 and V is TRBV7-2; tentatively, D is TRBD1 (5 bases). Germline V gene data show CDR1 as SGHTA and CDR2 as FQGNSA. The CDR3 covers 16 residues. Trimming took off 0 bases at V and 1 base at J, with 13 bases between the two ends. The CDR3 region is CASSLAKGPLSYEQYF. The CDR3 bases are TGTGCCAGCAGCTTAGCGAAGGGGCCTTTGTCCTACGAGCAGTACTTC.

There are a few counts of this clone. J is TRBJ1-6 and V is TRBV6-1; a possible D gene is TRBD1 (6 bases). Germline loops: CDR1 MNHNS, CDR2 SASEGT. V gave up 11 bases and J gave up 6 bases, with 17 bases separating them. The CDR3 consists of 14 residues. The DNA for the CDR3 is TGTGCCGCAGGGGCCGAAGGGGGTAATTCACCCCTCCACTTT. This sequence encodes CAAGAEGGNSPLHF.

This clone has only a few counts. The chain joins TRBV4-1 to TRBJ1-2, with a weak D call TRBD1 (6 bases). With 1 base removed from V and 0 bases from J, the gap between germline ends came to 9 bases. The CDR3 is made up of 15 amino acids. Germline V CDR1 and CDR2: MGHRA, YSYEKL. The CDR3 bases are TGCGCCAGCAGCCAAGTATGGACAGCTAACTATGGCTACACCTTC. This gives the protein CASSQVWTANYGYTF.

J is TRBJ2-7 and V is TRBV11-2, with TRBD1 matching over 7 bases. Germline CDR1 is SGHAT and CDR2 is FQNNGV. Trimming removed 3 bases from V and 2 bases from J; junction bases left unmatched: 7. This CDR3 contains 15 residues. The DNA for the CDR3 is TGTGCCAGCAGCTTTTCCGGGCAGGGGGCCTACGAGCAGTACTTC. Translation gives CASSFSGQGAYEQYF.

This clone occurred many times. V and J are TRBV19 and TRBJ1-2; D ambiguous. In germline, CDR1 is LNHDA, CDR2 SQIVND (reference sequence). The V gene lost 1 base and the J gene lost 5 bases, with 17 bases spanning the gap. The CDR3 has 16 amino acids. In nucleotides, the CDR3 is TGTGCCAGTAGTATAGGCACCAGCGGGCAAGTATATGGCTACACCTTC. It yields the protein CASSIGTSGQVYGYTF.

The V call is TRBV2, the J call TRBJ2-1, with TRBD2 matching over 10 bases. This CDR3 comprises 15 residues. In germline, CDR1 is SNHLY, CDR2 FYNNEI. The junction had 7 bases not matched to a gene; V was cut back by 7 bases and J by 4 bases. CDR3 coding DNA: TGTGCCAGCACCTCTAGCGGGGGTTTTTACAATGAGCAGTTCTTC. This codes for CASTSSGGFYNEQFF.

The gene calls are TRBV2 and TRBJ2-5, with D possibly TRBD2 on 5 matching bases. V lost 6 bases and J 5 bases, leaving 16 bases between the germline ends. This CDR3 contains 14 residues. The germline V gene has CDR1 SNHLY and CDR2 FYNNEI. CDR3 nucleotide sequence: TGTGCCAGCAGGATTCAACTAGACGGGGAGACCCAGTACTTC. This translates into CASRIQLDGETQYF.

This rearrangement joins TRBV2 to TRBJ2-2; 7 nucleotides match TRBD1. V trimming: 6 bases; J trimming: 1 base; junction bases outside the gene matches: 5. From germline, CDR1 is SNHLY and CDR2 FYNNEI. The CDR3 sequence is 15 residues long. The CDR3 loop reads CASRIRQGNTGELFF. CDR3 sequence (DNA): TGTGCCAGCAGGATTAGACAGGGGAACACCGGGGAGCTGTTTTTT.

This sequence joins TRBV28 and TRBJ1-4; D possibly corresponds to TRBD1 (6 bases). Germline V gene lookup returns CDR1 MDHEN and CDR2 SYDVKM. CDR3 length: 15 amino acids. V was shortened by 1 base and J by 8 bases, with 14 bases between the two germline ends. The CDR3 nucleotides are TGTGCCAGCAGTTTATCTGGGGGCTCCCGGGAAAAACTGTTTTTT. Amino acid sequence: CASSLSGGSREKLFF.

This sequence joins TRBV28 and TRBJ1-4, with D perhaps matching TRBD1 (6 bases). Between the trimmed V and J ends, which lost 8 bases and 8 bases, there was a span of 21 bases. This CDR3 comprises 15 residues. Germline V CDR1 and CDR2: MDHEN, SYDVKM. CDR3 coding DNA: TGTGCCAGCTTCCCCTTTCCGGGACAAAGGGAAAAACTGTTTTTT. Its translation is CASFPFPGQREKLFF.

This chain links TRBV7-2 with TRBJ1-3; D might be TRBD1 (6 bases). This CDR3 is 17 amino acids long. Trimming removed 1 base at V and 4 bases at J, with 17 bases between. Germline CDR1 SGHTA, CDR2 FQGNSA. CDR3 in DNA: TGTGCCAGCAGCTTAGGGTTATTGGGGGCGCAGGGAAACACCATATATTTT. Translating gives CASSLGLLGAQGNTIYF.

The chain has TRBV2 and TRBJ2-4; D may be TRBD1 (6 bases). The ends were cut back, 3 bases at V and 4 bases at J, with 13 bases in the middle. Germline loops: CDR1 SNHLY, CDR2 FYNNEI. CDR3 size: 15 residues. The CDR3 spells CASSDAGVSKNIQYF. The CDR3 nucleotides read TGTGCCAGCAGTGATGCAGGGGTCTCAAAAAACATTCAGTACTTC.

The CDR3, as DNA: TGTGCCAGCAGTGAACAGATGGCGAACACCGGGGAGCTGTTTTTT. Translation: CASSEQMANTGELFF. J is TRBJ2-2 and V is TRBV6-1; D unresolved. V was cut by 2 bases and J by 0 bases, with 7 bases left in between. The CDR3 consists of 15 residues. Germline values: CDR1 MNHNS, CDR2 SASEGT.

About this clone itself: The germline gene is not matched at one end of the junction; a read error may be the cause. V and J are TRBV7-9 and TRBJ2-1, with no clear D. The germline V gene encodes CDR1 SEHNR and CDR2 FQNEAQ (reference sequence). The CDR3 has 15 amino acids. CDR3 loop: CSSSLVRSLGYEQFF. The CDR3 bases are TGTTCCAGCAGCTTAGTCAGATCGCTAGGCTATGAGCAGTTCTTC.

The chain employs TRBV5-1 and TRBJ1-2; TRBD1 aligns across 8 bases. CDR1 and CDR2 (germline): SGHRS, YFSETQ. With V trimmed by 2 bases and J by 4 bases, 4 bases remained unmatched. CDR3 size: 14 residues. CDR3 loop: CASSLSGGFYGYTF. In DNA, the CDR3 is TGCGCCAGCAGCTTATCAGGGGGCTTCTATGGCTACACCTTC. Variable domain in full (rest from reference TRBV5-1 and TRBJ1-2): KAGVTQTPRYLIKTRGQQVTLSCSPISGHRSVSWYQQTPGQGLQFLFEYFSETQRNKGNFPGRFSGRQFSNSRSEMNVSTLELGDSALYLCASSLSGGFYGYTFGSGTRLTVV.

The V and J genes are TRBV10-3 and TRBJ1-5, with D perhaps matching TRBD1 (6 bases). The germline V gene encodes CDR1 ENHRY and CDR2 SYGVKD. This CDR3 comprises 15 residues. V lost 6 bases and J lost 7, with 19 bases in between. CDR3 nucleotide sequence: TGTGCCATCAGCCCAGACAGGCTTGAGGGGCAGCCCCAGCATTTT. This translates into CAISPDRLEGQPQHF.